This T cell receptor beta chain derives from a study of T cells in Graves' hyperthyroidism and ophthalmopathy. Overall study findings and caveats: Separation of ophthalmopathy from stable hyperthyroidism was achieved by a 13 V-J model.

The CDR3 extends over 14 amino acids. J was trimmed by 4 bases and V by 2 bases; bases with no gene match: 3. Per germline, CDR1 MNHEY and CDR2 SVGAGI. The CDR3 regions of TCR beta were amplified from RNA transcripts. TCR CDR3 underwent first-round RT-PCR with the HTBI primer set. Each CDR3 protein is one row after TCRdb ran MiXCR on the multiplex PCR reads. The sample carries about 280,000 distinct CDR3 sequences, less than 30% recorded once. Patients between 18 and 65 years old had hyperthyroidism, newly diagnosed and lasting under 2 months. Criteria for exclusion of patients were uncontrolled infection, other autoimmune disease, pregnancy or lactation. The table lists this clonotype with a few counts. What it recognizes is unknown.

Sequencing input: blood. The source is a middle-aged man with Graves' hyperthyroidism that later progressed to Graves' ophthalmopathy. The chain combines TRBV6-5 with TRBJ1-1, with 8 positions matching TRBD1. CDR3 protein: CASSYGQGSTEAFF. The DNA of the CDR3 is TGTGCCAGCAGTTACGGACAGGGCAGCACTGAAGCTTTCTTT.